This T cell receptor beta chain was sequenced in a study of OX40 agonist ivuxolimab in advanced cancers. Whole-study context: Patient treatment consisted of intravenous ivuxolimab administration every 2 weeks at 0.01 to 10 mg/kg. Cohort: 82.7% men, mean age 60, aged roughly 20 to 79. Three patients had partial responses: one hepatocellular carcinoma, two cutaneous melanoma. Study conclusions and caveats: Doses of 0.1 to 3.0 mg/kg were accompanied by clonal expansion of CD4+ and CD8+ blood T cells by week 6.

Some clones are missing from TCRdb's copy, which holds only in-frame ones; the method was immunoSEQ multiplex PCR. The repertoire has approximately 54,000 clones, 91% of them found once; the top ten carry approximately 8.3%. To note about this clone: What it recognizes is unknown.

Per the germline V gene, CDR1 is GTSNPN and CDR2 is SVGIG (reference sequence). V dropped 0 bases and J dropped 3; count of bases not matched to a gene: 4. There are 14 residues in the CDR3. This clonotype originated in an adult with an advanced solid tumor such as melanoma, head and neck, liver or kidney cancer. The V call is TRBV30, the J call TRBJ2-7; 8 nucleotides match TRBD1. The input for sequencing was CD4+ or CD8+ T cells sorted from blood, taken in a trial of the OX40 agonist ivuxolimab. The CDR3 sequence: CAWSVGTGSYEQYF. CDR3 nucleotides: TGTGCCTGGAGTGTAGGGACAGGAAGCTACGAGCAGTACTTC.